This is a list of T cell receptor beta chains from one sample in a study of T cell changes during pregnancy in multiple sclerosis. Profiling relied on immunoSEQ multiplex PCR, and the TCRdb table lists in-frame clones only, not all of them. Among more than 30,000 clones listed, around 90% were seen once. The source material was CD4+ T cells from peripheral blood mononuclear cells, sampled before pregnancy. The source of these receptors is a female donor with multiple sclerosis, enrolled in a pregnancy study. Each CDR3 is given with its conserved first and last residue. A D gene is named only where the DNA matches it firmly. Not every row has a clone size; where given, it reads once, few, many or a size class.

>NA|TRBV5-6|TRBD2|TRBJ2-5
CASSLVAGGQRRETQYF
TGTGCCAGCAGCTTGGTAGCGGGGGGGCAAAGGAGGGAGACCCAGTACTTC
>once|TRBV7-8|TRBD2|TRBJ2-2
CASSLAYGGVYTGELFF
TGTGCCAGCAGCTTAGCGTACGGGGGGGTTTACACCGGGGAGCTGTTTTTT
>once|TRBV19|NA|TRBJ1-2
CASSLRSYGYTF
TGTGCCAGTAGTCTGAGATCCTATGGCTACACCTTC
>NA|TRBV5-6|NA|TRBJ1-2
CASSLYSGVLNYGYTF
TGTGCCAGCAGCTTGTATTCAGGGGTCCTTAACTATGGCTACACCTTC
>NA|TRBV29-1|TRBD1|TRBJ2-3
CSVATGTGTDTQYF
TGCAGCGTAGCCACCGGGACAGGCACAGATACGCAGTATTTT
>once|TRBV29-1|TRBD2|TRBJ2-7
CSTLTSGSLEQYF
TGCAGCACGTTGACTAGCGGTTCGCTCGAGCAGTACTTC
>once|TRBV28|NA|TRBJ1-2
CASSLVQEGLGYTF
TGTGCCAGCAGTTTAGTACAGGAGGGTTTAGGCTACACCTTC
>NA|TRBV6-6|TRBD2|TRBJ2-2
CASRASGENTGELFF
TGTGCCAGCAGAGCTAGCGGGGAGAACACCGGGGAGCTGTTTTTT
>once|TRBV11-2|TRBD1|TRBJ2-7
CASSSKADRAYEQYF
TGTGCCAGCAGCTCCAAAGCCGACAGGGCATACGAGCAGTACTTC
>NA|TRBV4-1|NA|TRBJ1-5
CASSQGFGGGTNQPQHF
TGCGCCAGCAGCCAAGGATTCGGGGGGGGGACCAATCAGCCCCAGCATTTT
>NA|TRBV5-5|TRBD1|TRBJ1-5
CASRPHGTESNQPQHF
TGTGCCAGCAGACCACACGGGACAGAAAGCAATCAGCCCCAGCATTTT
>NA|TRBV7-7|NA|TRBJ2-2
CASSLGATSNTGELFF
TGTGCTAGCAGCTTAGGGGCTACCTCGAACACCGGGGAGCTGTTTTTT
>NA|TRBV18|NA|TRBJ1-1
CASSRGRKDEAFF
TGTGCCAGCTCACGGGGGAGGAAGGATGAAGCTTTCTTT
>NA|TRBV9|TRBD1|TRBJ1-2
CASSRTGNYGYTF
TGTGCCAGCAGCCGGACAGGGAACTATGGCTACACCTTC
>NA|TRBV5-1|NA|TRBJ1-6
CASSRTSVGAGTLHF
TGCGCCAGCAGCCGGACCTCGGTAGGGGCGGGGACCCTCCACTTT
>NA|TRBV10-3|NA|TRBJ2-7
CAISAYTGRWYF
TGTGCCATCAGTGCATACACAGGGAGATGGTACTTC